The sequence of this T cell receptor (beta chain) was determined in a study of long-term antiretroviral therapy in people with HIV. Study-level background: Initial samples were collected about a decade before the 2015 immediate-ART recommendation.

Findings of the study overall: Clonal expansions arising prior to ART prevailed in the repertoire at every time point. Neither ART adherence, viral resistance nor therapy changes were documented.

Specimens retained roughly 1-11 million cryopreserved PBMC preceding DNA extraction. Comments on this clone: The antigen remains unidentified.

V lost 7 bases and J 8 bases, leaving 14 bases between the germline ends. This CDR3 has 13 residues. Germline lookup yields CDR1 SNHLY and CDR2 FYNNEI. Survey level was the resolution at which the v3.0 immunoSEQ assay ran. The table came from immunoSEQ multiplex PCR; TCRdb's copy has only in-frame clones and leaves some out. The data hold under 45,000 clones, with approximately 94% observed a single time. The TCR comes from a man younger than 45 with HIV. The sample was unsorted PBMCs, taken 9.2 years after starting antiretroviral therapy. This sequence joins TRBV2 and TRBJ1-4; the D gene is possibly TRBD1 (5 bases). The CDR3 DNA sequence: TGTGCCAGCAATGGCAGGGTGGACGAAAAACTGTTTTTT. Protein product: CASNGRVDEKLFF.